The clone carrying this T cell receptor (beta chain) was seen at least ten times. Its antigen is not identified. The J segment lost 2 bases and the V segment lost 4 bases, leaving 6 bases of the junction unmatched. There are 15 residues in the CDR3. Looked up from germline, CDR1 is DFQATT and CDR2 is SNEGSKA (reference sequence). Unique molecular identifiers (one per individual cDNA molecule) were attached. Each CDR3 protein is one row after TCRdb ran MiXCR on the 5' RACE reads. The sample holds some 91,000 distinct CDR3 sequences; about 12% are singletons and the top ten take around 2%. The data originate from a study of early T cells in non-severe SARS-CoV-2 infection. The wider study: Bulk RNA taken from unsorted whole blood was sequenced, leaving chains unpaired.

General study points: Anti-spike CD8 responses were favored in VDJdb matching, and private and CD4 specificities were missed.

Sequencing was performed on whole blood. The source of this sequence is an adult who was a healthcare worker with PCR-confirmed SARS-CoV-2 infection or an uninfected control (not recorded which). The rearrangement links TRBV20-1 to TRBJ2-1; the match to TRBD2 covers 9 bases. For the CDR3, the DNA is TGCAGTGCTACCCCCGGCGGGGGGGCCTACAATGAGCAGTTCTTC. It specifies CSATPGGGAYNEQFF.